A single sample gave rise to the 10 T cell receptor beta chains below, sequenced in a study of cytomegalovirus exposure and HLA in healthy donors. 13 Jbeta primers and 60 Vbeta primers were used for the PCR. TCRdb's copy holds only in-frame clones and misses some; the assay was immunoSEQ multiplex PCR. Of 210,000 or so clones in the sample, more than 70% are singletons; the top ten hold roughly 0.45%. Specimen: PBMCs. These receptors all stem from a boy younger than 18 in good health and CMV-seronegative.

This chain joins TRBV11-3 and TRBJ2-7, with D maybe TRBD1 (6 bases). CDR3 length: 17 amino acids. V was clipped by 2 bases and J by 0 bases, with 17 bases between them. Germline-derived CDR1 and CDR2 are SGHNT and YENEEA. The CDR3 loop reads CASSLSSWDKFSYEQYF. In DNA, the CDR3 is TGTGCCAGCAGCTTAAGTTCGTGGGACAAATTCTCCTACGAGCAGTACTTC.

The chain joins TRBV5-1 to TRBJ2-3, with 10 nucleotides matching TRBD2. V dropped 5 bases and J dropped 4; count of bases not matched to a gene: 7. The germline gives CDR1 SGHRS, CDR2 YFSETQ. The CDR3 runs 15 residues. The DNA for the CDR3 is TGCGCCAGCAGAAAGCGGGGGGGCCAATCAGATACGCAGTATTTT. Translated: CASRKRGGQSDTQYF.

The CDR3 DNA reads as TGTGCCAGCATCGGTTCAGGGAAAGGGCAGGATCAGCCCCAGCATTTT. It specifies CASIGSGKGQDQPQHF. The chain recombines TRBV6-6 with TRBJ1-5; a possible D gene is TRBD1 (5 bases). The CDR3 totals 16 residues. CDR1 MNHNY and CDR2 SVGAGI come from the germline V gene (reference sequence). Trimming removed 7 bases at V and 5 bases at J, with 21 bases between.

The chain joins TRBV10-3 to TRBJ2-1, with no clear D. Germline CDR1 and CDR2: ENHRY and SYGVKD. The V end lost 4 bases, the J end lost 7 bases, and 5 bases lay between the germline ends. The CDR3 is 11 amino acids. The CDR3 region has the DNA TGTGCCATCAGTGTTTCGAATGAGCAGTTCTTC. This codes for CAISVSNEQFF.

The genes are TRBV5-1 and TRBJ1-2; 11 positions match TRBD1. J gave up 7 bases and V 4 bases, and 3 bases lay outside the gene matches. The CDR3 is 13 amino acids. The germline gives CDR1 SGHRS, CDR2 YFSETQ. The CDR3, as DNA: TGCGCCAGCAGCGCGGGACAGGGGGGTGGCTACACCTTC. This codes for CASSAGQGGGYTF.

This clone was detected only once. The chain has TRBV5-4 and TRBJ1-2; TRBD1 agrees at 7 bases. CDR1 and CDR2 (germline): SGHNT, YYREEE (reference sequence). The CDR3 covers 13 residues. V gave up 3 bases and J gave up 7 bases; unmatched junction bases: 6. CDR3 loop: CASSSLTGSGYTF. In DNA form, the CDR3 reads TGTGCCAGCAGCTCGCTGACAGGGTCTGGCTACACCTTC.

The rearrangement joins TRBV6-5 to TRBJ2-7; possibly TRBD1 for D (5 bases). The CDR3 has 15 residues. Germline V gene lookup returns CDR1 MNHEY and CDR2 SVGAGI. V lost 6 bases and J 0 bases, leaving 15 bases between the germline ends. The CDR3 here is CASREYRTSSYEQYF. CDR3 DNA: TGTGCCAGCAGGGAGTACAGGACGAGCTCCTACGAGCAGTACTTC.

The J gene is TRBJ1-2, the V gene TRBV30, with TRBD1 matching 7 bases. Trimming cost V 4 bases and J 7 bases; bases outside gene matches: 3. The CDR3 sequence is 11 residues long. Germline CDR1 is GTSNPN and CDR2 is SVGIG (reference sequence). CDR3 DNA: TGTGCCTGGACAGGGGGTGCTGGCTACACCTTC. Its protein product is CAWTGGAGYTF.

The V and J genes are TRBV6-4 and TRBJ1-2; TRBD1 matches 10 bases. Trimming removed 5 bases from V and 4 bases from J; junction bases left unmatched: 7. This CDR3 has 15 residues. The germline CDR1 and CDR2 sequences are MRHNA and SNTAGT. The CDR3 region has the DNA TGTGCCAGCAGTCCCCGACAGGGGGCTCCCTATGGCTACACCTTC. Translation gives CASSPRQGAPYGYTF.

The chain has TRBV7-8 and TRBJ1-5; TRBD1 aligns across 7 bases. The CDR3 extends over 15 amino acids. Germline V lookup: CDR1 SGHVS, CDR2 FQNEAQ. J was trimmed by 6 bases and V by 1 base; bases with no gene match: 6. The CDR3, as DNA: TGTGCCAGCAGCTTAGTCTGGGACAGATTTCAGCCCCAGCATTTT. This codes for CASSLVWDRFQPQHF.